This TCR beta chain was captured by sequencing in a study of blood T cell repertoires in COVID-19. Looked up from germline, CDR1 is LNHDA and CDR2 is SQIVND (reference sequence). There are 12 residues in the CDR3. V dropped 9 bases and J dropped 9; count of bases not matched to a gene: 5. TCRdb keeps only in-frame clones here, not all; method: immunoSEQ multiplex PCR. The table shows tens of thousands of clones, with 75% to 90% occurring only once. Material: peripheral blood. This chain uses TRBV19 with TRBJ2-2, with 9 bases fitting TRBD1. This sequence was found in a human donor in a cohort sampled during active COVID-19. CDR3 sequence reads: CASRDRDRELFF. The CDR3 coding sequence is TGTGCCAGCCGGGACAGGGACCGGGAGCTGTTTTTT.